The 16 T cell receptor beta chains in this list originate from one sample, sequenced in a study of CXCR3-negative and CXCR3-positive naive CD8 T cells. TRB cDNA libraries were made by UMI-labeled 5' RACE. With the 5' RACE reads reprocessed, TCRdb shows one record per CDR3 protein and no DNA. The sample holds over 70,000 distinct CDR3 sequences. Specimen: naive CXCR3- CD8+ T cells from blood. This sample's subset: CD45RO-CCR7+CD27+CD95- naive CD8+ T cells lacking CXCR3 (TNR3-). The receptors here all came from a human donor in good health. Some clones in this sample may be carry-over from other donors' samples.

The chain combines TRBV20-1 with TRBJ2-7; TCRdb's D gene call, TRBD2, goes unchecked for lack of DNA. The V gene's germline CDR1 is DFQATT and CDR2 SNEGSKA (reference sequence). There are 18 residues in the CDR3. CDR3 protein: CSARDERVLGGVWDEQYF.

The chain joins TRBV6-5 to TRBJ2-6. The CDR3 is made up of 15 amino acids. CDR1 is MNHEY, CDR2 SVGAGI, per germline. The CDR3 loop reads CASSPFSAGANVLTF.

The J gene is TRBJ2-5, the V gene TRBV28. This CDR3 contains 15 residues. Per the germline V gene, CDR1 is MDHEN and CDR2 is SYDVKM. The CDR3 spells CASSSPRGDQETQYF. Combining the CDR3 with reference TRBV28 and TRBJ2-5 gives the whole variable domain DVKVTQSSRYLVKRTGEKVFLECVQDMDHENMFWYRQDPGLGLRLIYFSYDVKMKEKGDIPEGYSVSREKKERFSLILESASTNQTSMYLCASSSPRGDQETQYFGPGTRLLVL.

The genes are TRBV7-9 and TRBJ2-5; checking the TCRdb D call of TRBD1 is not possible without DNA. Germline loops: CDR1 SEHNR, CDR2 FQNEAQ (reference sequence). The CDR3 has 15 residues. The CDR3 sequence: CASSLTRQGLETQYF.

CDR3: CSARDGSYRGDTQYF. This chain joins TRBV20-1 and TRBJ2-3; TCRdb picks TRBD2, but there is no DNA to check that call. The CDR3 is 15 amino acids. Germline V gene data show CDR1 as DFQATT and CDR2 as SNEGSKA (reference sequence).

The CDR3 is CSVESPYGYTF. The chain couples TRBV29-1 to TRBJ1-2. The CDR3 totals 11 residues. Germline CDR1 is SQVTM and CDR2 is ANQGSEA.

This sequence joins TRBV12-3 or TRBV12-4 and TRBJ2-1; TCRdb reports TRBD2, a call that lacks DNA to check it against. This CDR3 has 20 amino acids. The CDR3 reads CASSGGRVGSLSSSYNEQFF.

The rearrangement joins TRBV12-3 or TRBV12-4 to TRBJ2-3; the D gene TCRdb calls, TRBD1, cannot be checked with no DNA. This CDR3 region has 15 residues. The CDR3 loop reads CASNQGASITDTQYF.

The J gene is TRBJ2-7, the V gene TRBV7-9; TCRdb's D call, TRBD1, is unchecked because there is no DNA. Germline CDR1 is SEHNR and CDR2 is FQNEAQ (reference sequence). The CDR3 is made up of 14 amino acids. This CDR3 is CASSLRDSSYEQYF.

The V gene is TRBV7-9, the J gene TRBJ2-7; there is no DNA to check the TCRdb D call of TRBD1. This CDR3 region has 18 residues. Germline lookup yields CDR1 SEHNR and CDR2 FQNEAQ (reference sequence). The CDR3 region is CASLRGTVAPPSSYEQYF.

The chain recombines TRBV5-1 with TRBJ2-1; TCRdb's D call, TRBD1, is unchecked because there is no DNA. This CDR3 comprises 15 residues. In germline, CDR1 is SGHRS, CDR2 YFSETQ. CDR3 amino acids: CASKENRGEKDEQFF.

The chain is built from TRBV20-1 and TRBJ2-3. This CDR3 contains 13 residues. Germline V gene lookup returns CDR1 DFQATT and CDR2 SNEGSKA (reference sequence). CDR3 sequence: CSARRRNTDTQYF.

This chain's CDR3 is CASSLEVNTEAFF. The rearrangement uses TRBV11-2 and TRBJ1-1. This CDR3 region has 13 residues. The germline gives CDR1 SGHAT, CDR2 FQNNGV.

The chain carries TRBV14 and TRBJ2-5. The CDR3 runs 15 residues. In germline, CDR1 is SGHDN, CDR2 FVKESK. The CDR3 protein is CASSQALRTQETQYF.

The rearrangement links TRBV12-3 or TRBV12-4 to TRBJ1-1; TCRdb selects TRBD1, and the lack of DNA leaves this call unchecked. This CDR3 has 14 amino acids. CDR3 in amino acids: CASSTPTGDTEAFF.

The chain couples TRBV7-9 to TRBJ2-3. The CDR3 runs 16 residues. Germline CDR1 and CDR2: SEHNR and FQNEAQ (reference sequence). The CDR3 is CASSFRAYQSTDTQYF.